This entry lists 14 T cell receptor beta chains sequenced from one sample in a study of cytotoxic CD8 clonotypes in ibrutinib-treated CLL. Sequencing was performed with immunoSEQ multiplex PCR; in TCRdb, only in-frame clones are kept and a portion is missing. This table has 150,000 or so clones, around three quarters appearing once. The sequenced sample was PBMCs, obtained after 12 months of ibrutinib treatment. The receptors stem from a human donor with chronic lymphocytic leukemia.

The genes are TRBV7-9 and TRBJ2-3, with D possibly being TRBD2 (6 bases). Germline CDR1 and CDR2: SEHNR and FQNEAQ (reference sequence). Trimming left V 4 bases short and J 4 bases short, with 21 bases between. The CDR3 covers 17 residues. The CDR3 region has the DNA TGTGCCAGCAGCTCCTCCCGGGGGTTCTATCGTGCAGATACGCAGTATTTT. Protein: CASSSSRGFYRADTQYF.

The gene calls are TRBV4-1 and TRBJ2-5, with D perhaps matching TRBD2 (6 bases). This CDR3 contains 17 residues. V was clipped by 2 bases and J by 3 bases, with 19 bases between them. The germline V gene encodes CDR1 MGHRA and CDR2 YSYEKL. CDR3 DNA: TGCGCCAGCAGCCAAACGAGCGGAGGGGCAGGGAAAGAGACCCAGTACTTC. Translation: CASSQTSGGAGKETQYF.

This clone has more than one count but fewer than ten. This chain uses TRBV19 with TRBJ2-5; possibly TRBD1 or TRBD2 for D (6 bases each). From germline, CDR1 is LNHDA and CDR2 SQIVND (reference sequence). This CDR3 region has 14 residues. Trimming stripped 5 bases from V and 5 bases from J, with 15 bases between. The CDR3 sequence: CASSSPGGVETQYF. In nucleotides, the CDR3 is TGTGCCAGTAGTTCCCCCGGGGGCGTGGAGACCCAGTACTTC.

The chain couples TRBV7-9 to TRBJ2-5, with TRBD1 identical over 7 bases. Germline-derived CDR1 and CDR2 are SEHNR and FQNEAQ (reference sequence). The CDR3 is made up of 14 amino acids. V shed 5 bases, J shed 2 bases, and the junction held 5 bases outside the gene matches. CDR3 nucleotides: TGTGCCAGCAGCCGGAGACAGGGACAAGAGACCCAGTACTTC. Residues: CASSRRQGQETQYF. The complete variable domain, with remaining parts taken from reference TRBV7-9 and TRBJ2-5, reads DTGVSQNPRHKITKRGQNVTFRCDPISEHNRLYWYRQTLGQGPEFLTYFQNEAQLEKSRLLSDRFSAERPKGSFSTLEIQRTEQGDSAMYLCASSRRQGQETQYFGPGTRLLVL.

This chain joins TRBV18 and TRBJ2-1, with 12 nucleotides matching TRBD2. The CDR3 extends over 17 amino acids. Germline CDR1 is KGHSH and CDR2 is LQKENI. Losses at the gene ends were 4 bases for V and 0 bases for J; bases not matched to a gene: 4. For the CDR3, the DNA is TGTGCCAGCTCACTTACTAGCGGGGGGATCTCCTACAATGAGCAGTTCTTC. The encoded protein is CASSLTSGGISYNEQFF.

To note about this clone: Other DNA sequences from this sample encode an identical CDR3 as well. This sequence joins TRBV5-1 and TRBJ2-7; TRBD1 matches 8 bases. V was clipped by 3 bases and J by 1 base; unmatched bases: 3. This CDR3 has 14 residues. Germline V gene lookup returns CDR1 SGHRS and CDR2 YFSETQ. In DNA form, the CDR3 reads TGCGCCAGCAGCTCAGGACAGGGTTCCTACGAGCAGTACTTC. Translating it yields CASSSGQGSYEQYF.

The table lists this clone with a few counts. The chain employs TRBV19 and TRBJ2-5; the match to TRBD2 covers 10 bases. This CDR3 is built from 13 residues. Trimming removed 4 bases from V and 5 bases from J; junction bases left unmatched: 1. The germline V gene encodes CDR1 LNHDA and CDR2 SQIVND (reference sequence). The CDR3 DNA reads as TGTGCCAGTAGTACGACTAGCGGGGAGACCCAGTACTTC. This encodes CASSTTSGETQYF.

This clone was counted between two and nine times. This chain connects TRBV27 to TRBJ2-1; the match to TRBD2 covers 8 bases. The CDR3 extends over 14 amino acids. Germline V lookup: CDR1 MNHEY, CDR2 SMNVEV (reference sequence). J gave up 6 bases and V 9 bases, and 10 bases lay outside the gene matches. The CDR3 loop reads CASRPGLVVNEQFF. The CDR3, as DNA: TGTGCCAGTCGACCGGGACTAGTTGTCAATGAGCAGTTCTTC.

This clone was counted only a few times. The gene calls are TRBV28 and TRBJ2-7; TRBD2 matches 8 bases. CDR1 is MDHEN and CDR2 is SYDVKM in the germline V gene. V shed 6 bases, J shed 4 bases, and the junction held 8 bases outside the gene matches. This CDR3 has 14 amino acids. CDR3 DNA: TGTGCCAGCAGCACTAGCGGTAAACGATACGAGCAGTACTTC. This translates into CASSTSGKRYEQYF. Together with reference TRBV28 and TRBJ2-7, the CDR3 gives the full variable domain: DVKVTQSSRYLVKRTGEKVFLECVQDMDHENMFWYRQDPGLGLRLIYFSYDVKMKEKGDIPEGYSVSREKKERFSLILESASTNQTSMYLCASSTSGKRYEQYFGPGTRLTVT.

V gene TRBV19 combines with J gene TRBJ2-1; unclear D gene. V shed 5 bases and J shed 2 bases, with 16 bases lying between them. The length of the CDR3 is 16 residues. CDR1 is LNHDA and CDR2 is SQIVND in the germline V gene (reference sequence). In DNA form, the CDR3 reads TGTGCCAGTAGTCTCCAACCACTTGGAACCTACAATGAGCAGTTCTTC. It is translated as CASSLQPLGTYNEQFF.

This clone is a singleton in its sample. The DNA of the CDR3 is TGCAGCGTTCCGACAGGGCAAGAGACCCAGTACTTC. Amino acid sequence: CSVPTGQETQYF. The chain is built from TRBV29-1 and TRBJ2-5; 7 positions agree with TRBD1. From germline, CDR1 is SQVTM and CDR2 ANQGSEA. V shed 5 bases, J shed 2 bases, and the junction held 2 bases outside the gene matches. The CDR3 loop spans 12 amino acids.

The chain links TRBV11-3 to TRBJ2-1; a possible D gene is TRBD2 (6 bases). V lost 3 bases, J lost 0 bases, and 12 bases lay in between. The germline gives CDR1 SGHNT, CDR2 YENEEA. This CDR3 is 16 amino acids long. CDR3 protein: CASSFGGATSYNEQFF. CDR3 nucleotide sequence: TGTGCCAGCAGCTTTGGCGGGGCCACCTCCTACAATGAGCAGTTCTTC.

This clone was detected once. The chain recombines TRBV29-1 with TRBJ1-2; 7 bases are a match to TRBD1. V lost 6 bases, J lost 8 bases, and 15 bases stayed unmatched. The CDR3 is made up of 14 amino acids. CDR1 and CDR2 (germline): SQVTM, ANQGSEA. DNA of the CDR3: TGCAGCGTCACGCAAGACAGGGCCCTTGGGGGCTACACCTTC. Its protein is CSVTQDRALGGYTF.

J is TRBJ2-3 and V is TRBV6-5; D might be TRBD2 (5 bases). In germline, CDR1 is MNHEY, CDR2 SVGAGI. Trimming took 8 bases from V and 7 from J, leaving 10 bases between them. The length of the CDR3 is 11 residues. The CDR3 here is CASSGGYTQYF. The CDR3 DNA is TGTGCCAGCTCTGGAGGTTATACGCAGTATTTT.